These 8 T cell receptor beta chains were sequenced from one sample in a study of cytomegalovirus exposure and HLA in healthy donors. TCRdb's table, derived via immunoSEQ multiplex PCR, lists solely in-frame clones and lacks some. The table lists about 250,000 clones, roughly 90% of them singletons. Material: PBMCs. The receptors come from a man aged 18 to 30 in good health and CMV-seropositive.

This chain connects TRBV29-1 to TRBJ1-5; D is unclear. The CDR3 consists of 12 residues. Trimming cost V 4 bases and J 2 bases, with 6 bases left between them. Germline V gene sequence: CDR1 SQVTM, CDR2 ANQGSEA. The CDR3 here is CSVVNGNQPQHF. In DNA, the CDR3 is TGCAGCGTTGTCAACGGCAATCAGCCCCAGCATTTT. The entire variable domain, with the rest obtained from reference TRBV29-1 and TRBJ1-5, is as follows: SAVISQKPSRDICQRGTSLTIQCQVDSQVTMMFWYRQQPGQSLTLIATANQGSEATYESGFVIDKFPISRPNLTFSTLTVSNMSPEDSSIYLCSVVNGNQPQHFGDGTRLSIL.

This chain connects TRBV10-2 to TRBJ1-2; D remains ambiguous. The CDR3 has 11 residues. Germline CDR1 WSHSY, CDR2 SAAADI. Trimming cost V 2 bases and J 7 bases, with 5 bases left between them. CDR3 region: CASSEGSGYTF. The CDR3 bases are TGCGCCAGCAGTGAGGGATCTGGCTACACCTTC.

V gene TRBV2 combines with J gene TRBJ2-7; D is perhaps TRBD1 or TRBD2 (5 bases each). Germline V CDR1 and CDR2: SNHLY, FYNNEI. The CDR3 spans 13 residues. The V gene lost 5 bases and the J gene lost 9 bases, with 17 bases spanning the gap. Here the CDR3 DNA reads TGTGCCAGCAGTACGGACAACTTCCGGGGGCAGTACTTC. This encodes CASSTDNFRGQYF.

The V gene is TRBV15, the J gene TRBJ1-1; 9 bases agree with TRBD1. The germline CDR1 and CDR2 sequences are LNHNV and YYDKDF (reference sequence). After removal of 5 bases from V and 3 bases from J, the junction contained 16 bases not matched to a gene. The CDR3 has 18 residues. The CDR3 DNA sequence: TGTGCCACCAGCCGCTTCCCAATGGGGACAGGGAGGCACACTGAAGCTTTCTTT. The encoded protein is CATSRFPMGTGRHTEAFF. Supplemented by reference TRBV15 and TRBJ1-1, the full variable domain reads DAMVIQNPRYQVTQFGKPVTLSCSQTLNHNVMYWYQQKSSQAPKLLFHYYDKDFNNEADTPDNFQSRRPNTSFCFLDIRSPGLGDTAMYLCATSRFPMGTGRHTEAFFGQGTRLTVV.

This chain connects TRBV9 to TRBJ2-5, with 7 bases lining up with TRBD1. Germline CDR1 and CDR2: SGDLS and YYNGEE. This CDR3 region has 13 residues. Unmatched junction bases numbered 1, after V lost 3 bases and J lost 2 bases. The CDR3 region is CASSAGQQETQYF. The CDR3 bases are TGTGCCAGCAGCGCGGGACAGCAAGAGACCCAGTACTTC. The variable domain in full, completed from reference TRBV9 and TRBJ2-5, reads DSGVTQTPKHLITATGQRVTLRCSPRSGDLSVYWYQQSLDQGLQFLIQYYNGEERAKGNILERFSAQQFPDLHSELNLSSLELGDSALYFCASSAGQQETQYFGPGTRLLVL.

J is TRBJ2-7 and V is TRBV6-5; TRBD2 is a possible D gene (7 bases). CDR3 length equals 14 residues. Germline V lookup: CDR1 MNHEY, CDR2 SVGAGI. Trimming took off 3 bases at V and 3 bases at J, with 12 bases between the two ends. The CDR3 loop is CASSYRGGVYEQYF. CDR3 DNA: TGTGCCAGCAGTTATAGAGGGGGGGTCTACGAGCAGTACTTC.

The gene calls are TRBV27 and TRBJ1-2, with TRBD1 as a possible D gene (6 bases). The CDR3 has 13 residues. Germline CDR1 is MNHEY and CDR2 is SMNVEV (reference sequence). The V end lost 2 bases, the J end lost 7 bases, and 11 bases lay between the germline ends. CDR3 coding DNA: TGTGCCAGCAGTTTACGGGGGGCGCCTGGCTACACCTTC. Translated: CASSLRGAPGYTF.

The gene calls are TRBV25-1 and TRBJ1-1; tentative D call: TRBD1 (5 bases). V shed 2 bases and J shed 5 bases, with 12 bases lying between them. The CDR3 length is 14 residues. Germline CDR1 and CDR2: MGHDK and SYGVNS. The CDR3 region is CASSEEGMSTEAFF. Here the CDR3 DNA reads TGTGCCAGCAGTGAAGAGGGGATGAGTACTGAAGCTTTCTTT.